The TCR beta chain described here comes from a study of technical replicates of blood from a handful of donors. The ends were cut back, 7 bases at V and 5 bases at J, with 22 bases in the middle. This CDR3 has 16 amino acids. Germline V gene sequence: CDR1 SEHNR, CDR2 FQNEAQ (reference sequence). Sequencing was performed with immunoSEQ multiplex PCR; in TCRdb, only in-frame clones are kept and a portion is missing. This sample has tens of thousands of clones, with 85% to 95% found just once. The specimen sequenced was T cells isolated from PBMCs. This clonotype was obtained from a human donor in good health. V and J are TRBV7-9 and TRBJ2-3, with a possible D match to TRBD1 (5 bases). CDR3 sequence: CASNSPRPQAEDTQYF. As DNA, the CDR3 is TGTGCCAGCAACTCCCCCCGCCCACAGGCTGAAGATACGCAGTATTTT.